The clone carrying this T cell receptor beta chain was detected many times. The record originates from a study of blood T cell repertoires in COVID-19. The overall study: Sites across the United States, Italy and Spain contributed samples from acute and convalescent COVID-19.

Assignment of participants to cohorts was predicated upon participant-reported clinical history. Sequenced by immunoSEQ multiplex PCR; TCRdb stores in-frame clones only, minus some. Here the sample spans about 350,000 clones, roughly 87% being singletons. V dropped 2 bases and J dropped 9 bases, with 11 bases sitting between them. CDR1 is MNHNS and CDR2 is SASEGT in the germline V gene. The CDR3 has 13 amino acids. This clonotype was sampled from a woman in her twenties or thirties who had recovered from COVID-19. Sample: PBMCs or T cells enriched from blood (not recorded which). V usage is TRBV6-1 and J usage is TRBJ1-5; D not resolved. Here the CDR3 DNA reads TGTGCCAGCAGTGAACCCCCTGGGAGGCCCCAGCATTTT. The encoded protein is CASSEPPGRPQHF.